This passage covers 26 T cell receptor beta chains from one sample sequenced in a study of CD8+CD57+ T cells in acquired aplastic anemia (dated by TCRdb to the late 2010s). TCRdb names Illumina HiSeq 2000 as the instrument used. Genomic DNA served as template for TCR beta VDJ combination and CDR3 sequence profiling. TCRdb applied fastp at Q25 and MiXCR to the public reads, then kept only in-frame beta chains. For every CDR3 protein sequence, its rows merge into one entry that carries the most common genes and DNA. The sample includes 250,000 or so distinct CDR3 sequences, with around half observed a single time. The leading ten clones occupy under 9% of the sample. The patients picked for sequencing were ones in whom flow cytometry had shown an expansion of CD8+CD57+ cells. The sequenced material came from sorted CD4+, CD8+, or CD8+CD57+ T cells (not recorded which) from PBMCs. The receptors shown here come from a human donor with aplastic anemia.

Many counts were recorded for this clonotype. This chain joins TRBV12-3 or TRBV12-4 and TRBJ2-7; D unclear. V was cut by 3 bases and J by 0 bases, with 12 bases left in between. CDR3 size: 15 residues. CDR3 coding DNA: TGTGCCAGCAGTTTTTCTACGCCTAGCTCCTACGAGCAGTACTTC. Protein sequence: CASSFSTPSSYEQYF.

Many counts were recorded for this clonotype. V usage is TRBV2 and J usage is TRBJ2-1, with a possible D match to TRBD2 (6 bases). The CDR3 totals 12 residues. The germline gives CDR1 SNHLY, CDR2 FYNNEI. The ends were cut back, 6 bases at V and 7 bases at J, with 10 bases in the middle. The CDR3 DNA sequence: TGTGCCAGCAGCGCACTAGCAAATGAGCAGTTCTTC. It translates to CASSALANEQFF.

This clonotype was recorded at least ten times. The chain links TRBV9 to TRBJ2-1; TRBD2 agrees at 8 bases. In germline, CDR1 is SGDLS, CDR2 YYNGEE. CDR3 length: 19 amino acids. The V segment lost 3 bases and the J segment 6 bases; nucleotides outside the gene matches: 20. The CDR3 loop reads CASSDGSGGGPGGRNEQFF. The CDR3 nucleotides read TGTGCCAGCAGCGACGGCAGTGGCGGGGGGCCGGGGGGGCGCAATGAGCAGTTCTTC.

This clonotype was picked up many times. This sequence joins TRBV7-9 and TRBJ2-2; no clear D gene. Trimming cost V 5 bases and J 0 bases, with 10 bases left between them. Germline V lookup: CDR1 SEHNR, CDR2 FQNEAQ (reference sequence). The CDR3 length is 15 residues. The CDR3 DNA reads TGTGCCAGCAGCGAACGGGTGACGAACACCGGGGAGCTGTTTTTT. Residues: CASSERVTNTGELFF.

The chain employs TRBV10-1 and TRBJ1-1, with no clear D. The CDR3 totals 15 residues. V was clipped by 3 bases and J by 1 base, with 12 bases between them. The germline V gene has CDR1 WNHNN and CDR2 SYGVQD (reference sequence). This CDR3 reads CASSDGGQRNTEAFF. CDR3 nucleotide sequence: TGCGCCAGCAGTGATGGCGGGCAACGGAACACTGAAGCTTTCTTT.

The rearrangement joins TRBV7-3 to TRBJ1-3, with D hard to call. Deletions cut 1 base from V and 8 bases from J, with 9 bases between. Germline values: CDR1 SGHTA, CDR2 FQGTGA. The CDR3 has 13 residues. The DNA of the CDR3 is TGTGCCAGCAGCTTAAAATCGTCGGACACCATATATTTT. Its translation: CASSLKSSDTIYF.

Comments on this clonotype: This may be a read error: a much more frequent sequence differs by one nucleotide. The rearrangement uses TRBV7-9 and TRBJ2-7; either TRBD1 or TRBD2 may supply D (5 bases each). The CDR3 is made up of 15 amino acids. Germline values: CDR1 SEHNR, CDR2 FQNEAQ (reference sequence). Deletions cut 4 bases from V and 6 bases from J, with 19 bases between. The chain's CDR3 is CASSSGTSGLCEQYF. In DNA, the CDR3 is TGTGCCAGCAGCTCAGGGACGTCCGGGCTTTGCGAGCAGTACTTC.

This clonotype was seen many times. The junction departs from the called germline gene at one end, perhaps through a read error. The chain uses TRBV7-7 and TRBJ2-5; possible D gene TRBD2, 5 bases. The CDR3 contains 13 residues. Germline loops: CDR1 SSHAT, CDR2 FNYEAQ (reference sequence). DNA of the CDR3: TGTGCTAGCAGCTTTTCTAGCAAAGAGACCCAGTACTTC. This translates into CASSFSSKETQYF.

In its sample, this clonotype was seen many times. The rearrangement uses TRBV29-1 and TRBJ1-2, with a possible D match to TRBD1 (5 bases). The germline V gene has CDR1 SQVTM and CDR2 ANQGSEA. The CDR3 runs 13 residues. Trimming took off 3 bases at V and 3 bases at J, with 11 bases between the two ends. CDR3 residues: CSVDREGYYGYTF. Here the CDR3 DNA reads TGCAGCGTTGACAGGGAGGGTTACTATGGCTACACCTTC.

The rearrangement joins TRBV12-3 or TRBV12-4 to TRBJ2-3; 11 positions match TRBD2. V shed 7 bases, J shed 4 bases, and the junction held 4 bases outside the gene matches. This CDR3 has 14 amino acids. As DNA, the CDR3 is TGTGCCAGCAAGCTAGCGGGGGGTGCAGATACGCAGTATTTT. Protein: CASKLAGGADTQYF.

The V and J genes are TRBV25-1 and TRBJ2-1; 7 bases fit TRBD1. CDR3 length: 12 amino acids. The J segment lost 15 bases and the V segment lost 5 bases, leaving 10 bases of the junction unmatched. From germline, CDR1 is MGHDK and CDR2 SYGVNS. The CDR3 DNA is TGTGCCAGCAGTCAGCCGGGACAGAATCTGTTCTTC. It yields the protein CASSQPGQNLFF.

J is TRBJ1-5 and V is TRBV7-3; weak D call: TRBD1 (6 bases). This CDR3 region has 15 residues. In germline, CDR1 is SGHTA, CDR2 FQGTGA. Trimming took off 6 bases at V and 5 bases at J, with 17 bases between the two ends. The CDR3 nucleotides are TGTGCCAGCAGTTTTATAGGGGGAAGCGATCAGCCCCAGCATTTT. Amino acid sequence: CASSFIGGSDQPQHF. Supplemented by reference TRBV7-3 and TRBJ1-5, the full variable domain reads GAGVSQTPSNKVTEKGKYVELRCDPISGHTALYWYRQSLGQGPEFLIYFQGTGAADDSGLPNDRFFAVRPEGSVSTLKIQRTERGDSAVYLCASSFIGGSDQPQHFGDGTRLSIL.

This clonotype has a count of ten or more. The rearrangement links TRBV19 to TRBJ2-7, with 8 nucleotides matching TRBD1. CDR3 length: 14 residues. J lost 6 bases, V lost 7 bases, and 11 bases had no gene match. Germline loops: CDR1 LNHDA, CDR2 SQIVND (reference sequence). Here the CDR3 reads CASNMGTGLSEQYF. As DNA, the CDR3 is TGTGCCAGTAATATGGGGACAGGTCTGTCCGAGCAGTACTTC.

The J gene is TRBJ2-5, the V gene TRBV10-2; D may be TRBD2 (5 bases). The CDR3 runs to 13 residues. The ends were cut back, 0 bases at V and 3 bases at J, with 5 bases in the middle. Germline V gene data show CDR1 as WSHSY and CDR2 as SAAADI. CDR3 sequence (DNA): TGCGCCAGCAGTGAGTCGGAGGAAGAGACCCAGTACTTC. Protein product: CASSESEEETQYF.

Concerning this clonotype itself: A much larger clone is a single base away; this may be a read error. V and J are TRBV7-2 and TRBJ2-5, with a tentative D call TRBD1 (7 bases). Germline V gives CDR1 SGHTA, CDR2 FQGNSA. The V gene lost 5 bases and the J gene lost 1 base, with 20 bases spanning the gap. This CDR3 spans 17 amino acids. The CDR3 sequence: CASSANLARGPQETQYF. In nucleotides, the CDR3 is TGTGCCAGCAGCGCCAATCTAGCGAGGGGGCCCCAAGAGACCCAGTACTTC.

This rearrangement joins TRBV20-1 to TRBJ1-2; D possibly corresponds to TRBD1 (6 bases). Trimming took 2 bases from V and 4 from J, leaving 17 bases between them. The germline V gene encodes CDR1 DFQATT and CDR2 SNEGSKA (reference sequence). The CDR3 spans 15 residues. The CDR3 is CSARRRGGTIYGYTF. In nucleotides, the CDR3 is TGCAGTGCTAGACGGCGGGGGGGCACGATCTATGGCTACACCTTC.

Regarding this clonotype: The junction departs from germline at one end; a sequencing error may be responsible. The chain recombines TRBV7-9 with TRBJ2-1, with a possible D match to TRBD2 (5 bases). The CDR3 sequence is 16 residues long. Germline V lookup: CDR1 SEHNR, CDR2 FQNEAQ (reference sequence). The CDR3 sequence is CASRLGRGPGYNEQLF. CDR3 DNA sequence: TGTGCCAGCAGGTTGGGTAGAGGGCCGGGATACAATGAGCAGCTCTTC. Using reference TRBV7-9 and TRBJ2-1 for the parts outside the CDR3, the full variable domain is DTGVSQNPRHKITKRGQNVTFRCDPISEHNRLYWYRQTLGQGPEFLTYFQNEAQLEKSRLLSDRFSAERPKGSFSTLEIQRTEQGDSAMYLCASRLGRGPGYNEQLFGPGTRLTVL.

This clonotype has just one count. This chain connects TRBV5-6 to TRBJ2-5, with a possible D match to TRBD2 (6 bases). Germline-derived CDR1 and CDR2 are SGHDT and YYEEEE. With 6 bases removed from V and 5 bases from J, the gap between germline ends came to 8 bases. The CDR3 is 11 amino acids. The CDR3 reads CASTRGETQYF. DNA of the CDR3: TGTGCCAGCACCCGGGGGGAGACCCAGTACTTC.

The table lists this clonotype with many counts. V and J are TRBV7-9 and TRBJ1-6; perhaps TRBD1 as D (5 bases). Germline V gene lookup returns CDR1 SEHNR and CDR2 FQNEAQ (reference sequence). Trimming stripped 1 base from V and 5 bases from J, with 6 bases between. The CDR3 runs to 14 residues. The CDR3 region has the DNA TGTGCCAGCAGCTTAGTCAGGGATAATTCACCCCTCCACTTT. Its translation: CASSLVRDNSPLHF.

This clonotype was detected ten times or more. V gene TRBV7-9 combines with J gene TRBJ2-7; 12 nucleotides align to TRBD2. Trimming took 8 bases from V and 3 from J; bases not matched to a gene: 5. The CDR3 has 14 amino acids. The V gene's germline CDR1 is SEHNR and CDR2 FQNEAQ (reference sequence). DNA for the CDR3: TGTGCCAGCTCTGGACTAGCGGGGTTCTACGAGCAGTACTTC. The encoded protein is CASSGLAGFYEQYF. Using reference TRBV7-9 and TRBJ2-7 for the parts outside the CDR3, the full variable domain is DTGVSQNPRHKITKRGQNVTFRCDPISEHNRLYWYRQTLGQGPEFLTYFQNEAQLEKSRLLSDRFSAERPKGSFSTLEIQRTEQGDSAMYLCASSGLAGFYEQYFGPGTRLTVT.

The rearrangement joins TRBV29-1 to TRBJ2-7; tentatively, D is TRBD1 (6 bases). The CDR3 has 15 amino acids. With 3 bases removed from V and 2 bases from J, the gap between germline ends came to 17 bases. Germline V CDR1 and CDR2: SQVTM, ANQGSEA. Written as DNA, the CDR3 is TGCAGCGTTGAGGTGGGGAACAGGGCCCCCTACGAGCAGTACTTC. Protein: CSVEVGNRAPYEQYF.

On this clonotype: The junction departs from germline at one end; a sequencing error may be responsible. V and J are TRBV9 and TRBJ1-5, with D perhaps matching TRBD1 (6 bases). CDR3 length: 15 residues. Germline values: CDR1 SGDLS, CDR2 YYNGEE. In nucleotides, the CDR3 is TGTGCCAGCAGCGTAGAAGGACAGCTTAATCGGCCCCAGCATTTT. Its protein product is CASSVEGQLNRPQHF.

This clonotype was detected ten times or more. J is TRBJ2-1 and V is TRBV29-1, with 7 bases that match TRBD2. CDR3 size: 13 residues. V trimming: 7 bases; J trimming: 6 bases; junction bases outside the gene matches: 9. Germline assignment: CDR1 SQVTM and CDR2 ANQGSEA. The CDR3 loop reads CSAAERDFNEQFF. CDR3 coding DNA: TGCAGCGCAGCAGAGCGGGACTTCAATGAGCAGTTCTTC.

This clonotype has just a few counts. A much bigger clone sits one base away, suggesting this may be a read error. Here the CDR3 omits its conserved ending phenylalanine or tryptophan, so a read error is the likely source. The rearrangement joins TRBV24-1 to TRBJ2-7, with D possibly being TRBD2 (7 bases). Germline V gene data show CDR1 as KGHDR and CDR2 as SFDVKD. This CDR3 comprises 15 residues. V was shortened by 7 bases and J by 5 bases, with 20 bases between the two germline ends. The CDR3 sequence: CATSGGRYSFHEQYL. The DNA for the CDR3 is TGTGCCACCAGCGGGGGGCGGTACTCCTTCCACGAGCAGTACCTC.

The V gene is TRBV6-1, the J gene TRBJ1-2; 8 bases align to TRBD1. Losses at the gene ends were 5 bases for V and 6 bases for J; bases not matched to a gene: 8. This CDR3 has 14 amino acids. CDR1 and CDR2 from the germline V gene are MNHNS and SASEGT. In DNA, the CDR3 is TGTGCCAGCAGTTACACGACAGGGGTCGATGGCTACACCTTC. It codes for CASSYTTGVDGYTF.

This clonotype appeared a few times. V gene TRBV19 combines with J gene TRBJ1-6; D possibly corresponds to TRBD1 (6 bases). Germline V gene data show CDR1 as LNHDA and CDR2 as SQIVND (reference sequence). The V end lost 5 bases, the J end lost 7 bases, and 12 bases lay between the germline ends. The CDR3 is 14 residues long. This CDR3 is CASSYREGNSPLHF. DNA for the CDR3: TGTGCCAGTAGTTACAGGGAAGGGAATTCACCCCTCCACTTT.